These 19 T cell receptor beta chains share one sample of origin, sequenced in a study of cytomegalovirus exposure and HLA in healthy donors. The PCR had 60 Vbeta and 13 Jbeta primers. The method was immunoSEQ multiplex PCR; TCRdb's version includes in-frame clones alone and lacks a portion of them. The data show approximately 53,000 clones, roughly 80% seen once. Sequencing was done on a sample of PBMCs. The origin of the receptors is a woman in her thirties or forties in good health and CMV-seropositive.

CDR3 DNA: TGCGCCAGCAGCAGTAAGACCGGGACAGGGGGAATCCAAGCCAAAAACATTCAGTACTTC. Its translation is CASSSKTGTGGIQAKNIQYF. The chain uses TRBV4-1 and TRBJ2-4; TRBD1 matches at 11 bases. The ends lost 5 bases at V and 0 bases at J; junction bases unmatched: 15. CDR3 length: 20 amino acids. Germline V gene data show CDR1 as MGHRA and CDR2 as YSYEKL.

The rearrangement links TRBV28 to TRBJ1-4, with TRBD1 identical over 8 bases. This CDR3 spans 13 amino acids. Germline V gives CDR1 MDHEN, CDR2 SYDVKM. The junction had 6 bases not matched to a gene; V was cut back by 10 bases and J by 5 bases. The CDR3: CATMDRVNEKLFF. As DNA, the CDR3 is TGTGCCACCATGGACAGGGTGAATGAAAAACTGTTTTTT.

The V call is TRBV28, the J call TRBJ1-2, with TRBD1 as a possible D gene (5 bases). The CDR3 spans 12 residues. Trimming removed 1 base from V and 7 bases from J, with 7 bases in between. The germline V gene encodes CDR1 MDHEN and CDR2 SYDVKM. In DNA, the CDR3 is TGTGCCAGCAGTTTATCAGGGTTTGGCTACACCTTC. This sequence encodes CASSLSGFGYTF.

This clone was seen a handful of times. The chain has TRBV14 and TRBJ2-2, with D maybe TRBD2 (6 bases). This CDR3 contains 16 residues. Looked up from germline, CDR1 is SGHDN and CDR2 is FVKESK. V gave up 4 bases and J gave up 2 bases, with 14 bases separating them. The CDR3 here is CASSPRGLSNTGELFF. In DNA form, the CDR3 reads TGTGCCAGCAGCCCACGGGGACTGAGCAACACCGGGGAGCTGTTTTTT.

The genes are TRBV7-9 and TRBJ1-2; D is undetermined. Looked up from germline, CDR1 is SEHNR and CDR2 is FQNEAQ (reference sequence). The CDR3 extends over 14 amino acids. The ends were cut back, 0 bases at V and 2 bases at J, with 7 bases in the middle. In DNA form, the CDR3 reads TGTGCCAGCAGCTTAGCCGGGTCGAACTATGGCTACACCTTC. Its translation: CASSLAGSNYGYTF.

The chain couples TRBV13 to TRBJ1-4, with D possibly TRBD1 on 5 matching bases. CDR1 PRHDT and CDR2 FYEKMQ come from the germline V gene (reference sequence). V was trimmed by 7 bases and J by 7 bases, leaving 16 bases between them. The CDR3 is 14 residues long. The CDR3 DNA is TGTGCCAGCACCACTGGGGGGAGAGGTGAAAAACTGTTTTTT. Translation: CASTTGGRGEKLFF.

The chain recombines TRBV30 with TRBJ1-5, with 7 bases matching TRBD1. The ends lost 4 bases at V and 6 bases at J; junction bases unmatched: 9. The CDR3 is made up of 14 amino acids. Germline-derived CDR1 and CDR2 are GTSNPN and SVGIG (reference sequence). The DNA of the CDR3 is TGTGCCTGGAAAGCTCCAGGGGGGACTCAGCCCCAGCATTTT. Its translation: CAWKAPGGTQPQHF.

The chain recombines TRBV27 with TRBJ2-7; no clear D. The V end lost 2 bases, the J end lost 3 bases, and 5 bases lay between the germline ends. The CDR3 is 12 residues long. Germline V lookup: CDR1 MNHEY, CDR2 SMNVEV (reference sequence). Here the CDR3 reads CASSLPFYEQYF. The CDR3 DNA follows: TGTGCCAGCAGTTTACCGTTCTACGAGCAGTACTTC.

The chain combines TRBV6-5 with TRBJ1-1, with a weak D call TRBD1 (6 bases). V lost 2 bases to trimming and J lost 1 base, with 11 bases between them. This CDR3 region has 15 residues. Germline CDR1 is MNHEY and CDR2 is SVGAGI. CDR3 protein: CASSYQGRGNTEAFF. CDR3 nucleotide sequence: TGTGCCAGCAGTTACCAGGGGAGGGGGAACACTGAAGCTTTCTTT.

The chain employs TRBV4-3 and TRBJ1-1; D might be TRBD1 (6 bases). Germline V gives CDR1 LGHNA, CDR2 YSLEER. Trimming shortened V by 0 bases and J by 8 bases, and 13 bases separated the two germline ends. The CDR3 contains 14 residues. The DNA for the CDR3 is TGCGCCAGCAGCCAAGATCGGGGGGCCCTCGAAGCTTTCTTT. Translation gives CASSQDRGALEAFF.

CDR3 loop: CASRTGLGYEQYF. CDR3 DNA: TGTGCCAGCAGGACAGGATTGGGCTACGAGCAGTACTTC. This chain uses TRBV5-6 with TRBJ2-5, with D perhaps matching TRBD1 (6 bases). Matching the DNA end better, TRBJ2-7 makes the J call doubtful. The CDR3 covers 13 residues. CDR1 is SGHDT, CDR2 YYEEEE, per germline.

V is TRBV4-1 and J is TRBJ2-1; D unresolved. Trimming cost V 0 bases and J 1 base, with 4 bases left between them. The CDR3 is 14 residues long. Per the germline V gene, CDR1 is MGHRA and CDR2 is YSYEKL. The CDR3 DNA reads as TGCGCCAGCAGCCAAGATTCGTCCTACAATGAGCAGTTCTTC. Its translation: CASSQDSSYNEQFF.

The chain's CDR3 is CAWRSGGNSPLHF. CDR3 coding DNA: TGTGCCTGGAGAAGTGGGGGGAATTCACCCCTCCACTTT. The chain couples TRBV30 to TRBJ1-6; D is possibly TRBD1 (5 bases). The V end lost 3 bases, the J end lost 7 bases, and 10 bases lay between the germline ends. CDR1 GTSNPN and CDR2 SVGIG come from the germline V gene (reference sequence). The CDR3 loop spans 13 amino acids.

Regarding this clone: The junction does not match germline at one end; this may be a read error. The chain couples TRBV28 to TRBJ2-5, with D hard to call. This CDR3 spans 12 amino acids. From germline, CDR1 is MDHEN and CDR2 SYDVKM. In nucleotides, the CDR3 is TGTGCCAGCAGTTTAAGGTTCGGCCAGAGGAACTTC. Its protein product is CASSLRFGQRNF.

This chain uses TRBV19 with TRBJ1-2, with a possible D match to TRBD1 (6 bases). The germline V gene has CDR1 LNHDA and CDR2 SQIVND (reference sequence). The CDR3 is 12 amino acids. Trimming shortened V by 5 bases and J by 7 bases, and 11 bases separated the two germline ends. This CDR3 reads CASSLQGFGYTF. Written as DNA, the CDR3 is TGTGCCAGTAGTCTTCAGGGGTTTGGCTACACCTTC.

V is TRBV4-3 and J is TRBJ1-5; D call uncertain. The CDR3 loop spans 14 amino acids. V was trimmed by 0 bases and J by 4 bases, leaving 7 bases between them. CDR1 and CDR2 from the germline V gene are LGHNA and YSLEER. CDR3 sequence reads: CASSQDFRNQPQHF. CDR3 DNA: TGCGCCAGCAGCCAAGATTTCAGAAATCAGCCCCAGCATTTT.

A few counts support this clone. This chain links TRBV7-3 with TRBJ2-7; D may be TRBD1 (6 bases). The CDR3 has 14 residues. Germline-derived CDR1 and CDR2 are SGHTA and FQGTGA. V was shortened by 6 bases and J by 2 bases, with 14 bases between the two germline ends. CDR3 protein: CASSRRDNTYEQYF. Here the CDR3 DNA reads TGTGCCAGCAGTCGCCGGGACAACACCTACGAGCAGTACTTC.

V and J are TRBV11-3 and TRBJ1-4; 7 bases are shared with TRBD1. The V segment lost 6 bases and the J segment 7 bases; nucleotides outside the gene matches: 14. The CDR3 length is 16 residues. Germline V lookup: CDR1 SGHNT, CDR2 YENEEA. CDR3 in amino acids: CASREGVDREGEKLFF. CDR3 in DNA: TGTGCCAGCAGGGAGGGGGTTGACAGGGAAGGTGAAAAACTGTTTTTT.

The chain has TRBV10-2 and TRBJ2-7; 12 bases are shared with TRBD2. J lost 1 base, V lost 6 bases, and 1 base had no gene match. The CDR3 loop spans 14 amino acids. Germline V lookup: CDR1 WSHSY, CDR2 SAAADI. CDR3 in DNA: TGCGCCAGCAGAACTAGCGGGGGGTCCTACGAGCAGTACTTC. This translates into CASRTSGGSYEQYF.